This T cell receptor (beta chain) originates from a study of CD8 T cells in ankylosing spondylitis. Regarding the study as a whole: Significantly higher representation of disease-linked clones was reported for matched ankylosing spondylitis synovial fluid. The study identified a TCR beta motif of roughly eight highly homologous variants that appeared characteristic of ankylosing spondylitis blood.

Library preparation for TCR beta used quantitative 5'-RACE with molecular barcodes. TCRdb ran MiXCR on the 5' RACE reads and lists one entry per CDR3 protein. The data show under 120,000 distinct CDR3 sequences, under 30% seen once. CDR1 is SGHTA, CDR2 FQGNSA, per germline. The length of the CDR3 is 13 residues. Trimming removed 5 bases at V and 4 bases at J, with 9 bases between. This clonotype showed up many times. Its specificity is not known. This TCR was recovered from a male donor with ankylosing spondylitis. The source material was synovial fluid, either unsorted or a sorted T cell fraction (not recorded which). This chain links TRBV7-2 with TRBJ2-1; D is undetermined. CDR3 protein: CASSKLNYNEQFF. Written as DNA, the CDR3 is TGTGCCAGCAGCAAGCTGAATTACAATGAGCAGTTCTTC.